Only a few counts were recorded for the clone carrying this T cell receptor beta chain. These data come from a study of radiotherapy plus CTLA-4 blockade in lung cancer. Assay used: immunoSEQ multiplex PCR; TCRdb lists only in-frame clones, some missing. The profile covers tens of thousands of clones, with roughly 72% appearing a single time and 11% taken by the ten largest. The receptor's source is a human donor with non-small cell lung cancer who had stable disease on radiotherapy plus ipilimumab. Sequenced material: peripheral blood, taken from a patient treated with radiotherapy plus ipilimumab.

CDR3 nucleotides: TGTGCCAGCAGGCGGGGGGGTTTAAGACATACGGAATATGGCTACACCTTC. Amino acids: CASRRGGLRHTEYGYTF. V is TRBV25-1 and J is TRBJ1-2; D is perhaps TRBD1 (5 bases). The CDR3 has 17 residues. Between the trimmed V and J ends, which lost 6 bases and 5 bases, there was a span of 25 bases. The germline V gene has CDR1 MGHDK and CDR2 SYGVNS.